One and the same sample provided the 3 T cell receptor beta chains below, sequenced in a study of cytomegalovirus exposure and HLA in healthy donors. PCR amplification relied on 60 Vbeta primers (plus 13 Jbeta primers). Assay: immunoSEQ multiplex PCR; the TCRdb copy retains only in-frame clones and omits some. Counted here are roughly 98,000 clones, 60% to 80% occurring once; the ten biggest clones make up 3% to 3.5%. Sequenced sample: PBMCs. The source of these receptors is a man aged 35 to 55 in good health and CMV-seronegative.

This rearrangement joins TRBV7-9 to TRBJ2-6, with 7 bases aligning to TRBD1. CDR1 is SEHNR, CDR2 FQNEAQ, per germline (reference sequence). This CDR3 comprises 17 residues. J was trimmed by 3 bases and V by 1 base; bases with no gene match: 6. The CDR3 loop is CASSLGQGWIGANVLTF. The CDR3 DNA reads as TGTGCCAGCAGCTTAGGACAGGGTTGGATTGGGGCCAACGTCCTGACTTTC.

This chain connects TRBV30 to TRBJ1-6; TRBD1 aligns across 7 bases. CDR3 size: 12 residues. The germline gives CDR1 GTSNPN, CDR2 SVGIG (reference sequence). Trimming at V came to 5 bases and at J to 10 bases, leaving 5 bases not matched to a gene. This chain's CDR3 is CAWSDRDSPLHF. CDR3 bases: TGTGCCTGGTCAGACAGGGACTCACCCCTCCACTTT.

The V and J genes are TRBV5-6 and TRBJ2-2; maybe TRBD2 (5 bases). The CDR3 length is 14 residues. CDR1 SGHDT and CDR2 YYEEEE come from the germline V gene. The germline V and J ends were trimmed by 1 base and 8 bases, with 12 bases remaining between them. CDR3 sequence (DNA): TGTGCCAGCAGCTTGCGGCTAGCCGCGGGGGAGCTGTTTTTT. Translating it yields CASSLRLAAGELFF.